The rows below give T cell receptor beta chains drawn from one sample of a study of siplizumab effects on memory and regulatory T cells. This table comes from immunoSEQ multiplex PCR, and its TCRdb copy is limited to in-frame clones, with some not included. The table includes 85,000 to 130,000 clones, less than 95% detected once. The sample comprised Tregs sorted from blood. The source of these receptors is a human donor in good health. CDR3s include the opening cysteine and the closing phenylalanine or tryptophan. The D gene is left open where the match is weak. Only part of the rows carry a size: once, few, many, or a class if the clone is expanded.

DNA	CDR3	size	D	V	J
TGTGCCAGCAGTGGACCCCCTGTGTCCCAGTACTTC	CASSGPPVSQYF	few	-	TRBV28	TRBJ2-5
TGTGCCAGCAGCTTGATCCGCGCCGAAGCTTTCTTT	CASSLIRAEAFF	-	-	TRBV5-6	TRBJ1-1
TGTGCCACCAGCAGCCAGGGGGGATTCAATCAGCCCCAGCATTTT	CATSSQGGFNQPQHF	-	TRBD1	TRBV15	TRBJ1-5
TGTGCCAGCAGCCCCGGGGCCCTATATGGCTACACCTTC	CASSPGALYGYTF	-	-	TRBV28	TRBJ1-2
TGTGCCAGCTCCCGGACAGTTCCGGCCGAGCAGTACTTC	CASSRTVPAEQYF	-	-	TRBV18	TRBJ2-7
TGTGCCAGCAGCCAAGCCGCGGGATTCGGCTACGAGCAGTACTTC	CASSQAAGFGYEQYF	-	-	TRBV14	TRBJ2-7
TGTGCCAGCAGCTTTAGTGGGACTAGGGACCCCACGGAGCAGTTCTTC	CASSFSGTRDPTEQFF	-	TRBD2	TRBV7-9	TRBJ2-1
TGTGCCAGCAGCCCCGTGAGGCGGAGGGCCTACAATGAGCAGTTCTTC	CASSPVRRRAYNEQFF	-	-	TRBV11-2	TRBJ2-1
TGTGCCAGCACGAGTCCCCAACGGGGCCTAGCGGAGACCCAGTACTTC	CASTSPQRGLAETQYF	few	-	TRBV7-9	TRBJ2-5
TGTGCCAGCAGCTTAAGGAGGGGCACTGAAGCTTTCTTT	CASSLRRGTEAFF	-	-	TRBV7-3	TRBJ1-1
TGTGCCAGCAGTCTTGGCTGGGACAGTAAAACAGATACGCAGTATTTT	CASSLGWDSKTDTQYF	-	TRBD1	TRBV2	TRBJ2-3
TGTGCCAGCGAAAATTTAAGGGCCCAGCATTTT	CASENLRAQHF	-	-	TRBV6-1	TRBJ1-5
TGTGCCAGCAGCTATACAGGGTTCTATGGCTACACCTTC	CASSYTGFYGYTF	once	-	TRBV27	TRBJ1-2
TGTGCCAGCTCAAACACGGAGTCCTATGGCTACACCTTC	CASSNTESYGYTF	-	-	TRBV18	TRBJ1-2
TGTGCCAGCAGCTTAGTGGGCCGGGACAGGGAGCTGTTTTTT	CASSLVGRDRELFF	-	-	TRBV7-2	TRBJ2-2
TGTGCCAGCAGTTCCCTTACAGCCGGGGGGAACTATGGCTACACCTTC	CASSSLTAGGNYGYTF	-	-	TRBV6-6	TRBJ1-2
TGTGCCAGCAGCCTTAACAGGGGTGGGGCCGGGGAGCTGTTTTTT	CASSLNRGGAGELFF	-	TRBD1	TRBV7-2	TRBJ2-2
TGTGCCAGCAAAGGACCTAATACCGGGGAGCTGTTTTTT	CASKGPNTGELFF	-	-	TRBV28	TRBJ2-2
TGTGCCAGTAGTATCCCGGGACCCACCTACGAGCAGTACTTC	CASSIPGPTYEQYF	-	-	TRBV19	TRBJ2-7
TGTGCCAGCCGGGAACTAAACGAGCAGTACTTC	CASRELNEQYF	-	-	TRBV2	TRBJ2-7
TGTGCCAGCAGCTTCGGAGAGACCCAGTACTTC	CASSFGETQYF	-	-	TRBV7-6	TRBJ2-5
TGTGCCAGCAGCTTCGGCCCCTGGGGTGATGAAAAACTGTTTTTT	CASSFGPWGDEKLFF	-	-	TRBV7-3	TRBJ1-4
TGTGCCAGCAGCTTAGGCGCGGCGGGACGCGAGCAGTTCTTC	CASSLGAAGREQFF	-	-	TRBV7-2	TRBJ2-1
TGTGCCATCAGTGACCGGACTAGCGGGAGAAACACCGGGGAGCTGTTTTTT	CAISDRTSGRNTGELFF	once	TRBD2	TRBV10-3	TRBJ2-2
TGTGCCTGGAAGGACCATAGTTATTTCGAGCAGTACTTC	CAWKDHSYFEQYF	-	-	TRBV30	TRBJ2-7
TGTGCCAGCAGACGGGGAGGGACAGGGACCTACGAGCAGTACTTC	CASRRGGTGTYEQYF	once	TRBD1	TRBV11-2	TRBJ2-7
TGTGCCAGCAGCTTCGGGGACACAGATACGCAGTATTTT	CASSFGDTDTQYF	-	-	TRBV7-3	TRBJ2-3
TGCGCCAGCACCGTACAGGGAACAGATACGCAGTATTTT	CASTVQGTDTQYF	-	-	TRBV5-1	TRBJ2-3
TGTGCCAGCAGCTTCGGGTTAAAGGACAGCTACGAGCAGTACTTC	CASSFGLKDSYEQYF	-	-	TRBV5-4	TRBJ2-7
TGTGCCAGCAGCTTTGCGGGAGGGCCTTCCTACGAGCAGTACTTC	CASSFAGGPSYEQYF	-	TRBD2	TRBV7-9	TRBJ2-7
TGTGCCAGCAGCCTCTTGCCTGGGGAGACCCAGTACTTC	CASSLLPGETQYF	-	-	TRBV7-3	TRBJ2-5
TGTGCCAGCTCCTTAACCCCGAAGCAGTTCTTC	CASSLTPKQFF	-	-	TRBV2	TRBJ2-1
TGTGCCAGCAGTTTATCGAAGCTAGCGGGAGAAGGTAATGAGCAGTTCTTC	CASSLSKLAGEGNEQFF	-	TRBD2	TRBV27	TRBJ2-1
TGTGCCTGGATATATACGCAGTATTTT	CAWIYTQYF	-	-	TRBV30	TRBJ2-3
TGTGCCAGCAGCCCGGGACTAGCGGGTTCCTACAATGAGCAGTTCTTC	CASSPGLAGSYNEQFF	-	TRBD2	TRBV5-4	TRBJ2-1
TGTGCCAGTGGGAGGAGAGGAGCGAGCTCCTACAATGAGCAGTTCTTC	CASGRRGASSYNEQFF	-	-	TRBV19	TRBJ2-1
TGCGCCAGCAGCTCGAGGACAGGGGCCGATTCACCCCTCCACTTT	CASSSRTGADSPLHF	-	TRBD1	TRBV5-1	TRBJ1-6
TGTGCCAGCAGCCCCAGGACACCGTACAATGAGCAGTTCTTC	CASSPRTPYNEQFF	-	-	TRBV21-1	TRBJ2-1
TGTGCCAGCACGAATCGGACAGACAATCAGCCCCAGCATTTT	CASTNRTDNQPQHF	-	-	TRBV21-1	TRBJ1-5
TGTGCCAGCAGCGTTTTGGATCCACGCTGGGGCACAGATACGCAGTATTTT	CASSVLDPRWGTDTQYF	-	-	TRBV9	TRBJ2-3
TGCGCCAGCAGCCCCGGACTAGCGGAAGGGTACGAGCAGTACTTC	CASSPGLAEGYEQYF	-	TRBD2	TRBV4-1	TRBJ2-7
TGCGCCAGCAGCGACAAGCCGGGTCTGGCAAGGACTGAAGCTTTCTTT	CASSDKPGLARTEAFF	-	-	TRBV5-1	TRBJ1-1
TGTGCCAGCAGCCGGAACAATGGGAGGACTAATGAAAAACTGTTTTTT	CASSRNNGRTNEKLFF	-	-	TRBV7-8	TRBJ1-4
TGTGCCAGCAGCTTACTAGGCTCCTACAATGAGCAGTTCTTC	CASSLLGSYNEQFF	-	-	TRBV5-6	TRBJ2-1
TGTGCCAGCAGCCCTCAGACAGGCTTGACCTACGAGCAGTACTTC	CASSPQTGLTYEQYF	-	-	TRBV7-2	TRBJ2-7
TGTGCCAGCAGCATGACACACATCTCCTACGAGCAGTACTTC	CASSMTHISYEQYF	-	-	TRBV5-5	TRBJ2-7
TGTGCCAGCAGCCAAATGATCCGTGGGGTAAGGGAGCAGTTCTTC	CASSQMIRGVREQFF	-	-	TRBV14	TRBJ2-1
TGTGCCTGGAGTTTCAGGGTTAGCAATCAGCCCCAGCATTTT	CAWSFRVSNQPQHF	-	-	TRBV30	TRBJ1-5
TGCAGCGCTGGTTCCGCGGCGACCTCCCAGTACTTC	CSAGSAATSQYF	-	-	TRBV29-1	TRBJ2-4
TGTGCCAGCAGCTTGGGACAGGGGAGGACTGAAGCTTTCTTT	CASSLGQGRTEAFF	-	TRBD1	TRBV5-4	TRBJ1-1
TGCGCCAGCAGCTTGGACAATAGCAATCAGCCCCAGCATTTT	CASSLDNSNQPQHF	-	-	TRBV5-1	TRBJ1-5
TGTGCCAGCAGCTTAGGGGGGACAGGTCGATCCGAGCAGTACTTC	CASSLGGTGRSEQYF	-	TRBD1	TRBV11-2	TRBJ2-7